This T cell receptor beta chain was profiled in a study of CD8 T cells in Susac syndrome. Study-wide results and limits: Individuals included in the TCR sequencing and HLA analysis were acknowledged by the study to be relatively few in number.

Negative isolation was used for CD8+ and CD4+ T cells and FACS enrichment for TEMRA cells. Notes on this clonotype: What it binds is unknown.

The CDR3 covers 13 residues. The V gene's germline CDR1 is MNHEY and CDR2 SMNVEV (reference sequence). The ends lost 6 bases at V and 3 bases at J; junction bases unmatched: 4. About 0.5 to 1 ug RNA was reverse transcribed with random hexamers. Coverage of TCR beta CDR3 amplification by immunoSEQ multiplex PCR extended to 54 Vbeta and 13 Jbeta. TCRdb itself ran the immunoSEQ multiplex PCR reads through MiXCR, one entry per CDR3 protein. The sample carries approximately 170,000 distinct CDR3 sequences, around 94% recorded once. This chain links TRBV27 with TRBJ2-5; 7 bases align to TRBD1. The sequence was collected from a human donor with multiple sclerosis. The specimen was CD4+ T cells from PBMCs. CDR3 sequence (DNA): TGTGCCAGCAGGAAGGGACAGAAAGAGACCCAGTACTTC. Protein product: CASRKGQKETQYF.